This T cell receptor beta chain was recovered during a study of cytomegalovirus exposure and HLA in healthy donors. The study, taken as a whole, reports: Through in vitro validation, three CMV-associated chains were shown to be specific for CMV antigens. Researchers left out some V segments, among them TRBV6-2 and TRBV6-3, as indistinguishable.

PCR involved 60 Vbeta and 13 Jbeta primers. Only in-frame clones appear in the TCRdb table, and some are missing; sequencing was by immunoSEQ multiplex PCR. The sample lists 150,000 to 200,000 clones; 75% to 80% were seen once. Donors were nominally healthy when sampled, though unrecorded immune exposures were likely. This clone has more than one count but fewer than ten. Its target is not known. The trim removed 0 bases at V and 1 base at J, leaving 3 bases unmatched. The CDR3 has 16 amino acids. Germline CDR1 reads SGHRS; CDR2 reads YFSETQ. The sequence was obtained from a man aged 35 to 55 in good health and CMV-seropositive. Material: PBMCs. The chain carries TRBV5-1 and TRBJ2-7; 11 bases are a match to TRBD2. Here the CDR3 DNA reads TGCGCCAGCAGCTTGGGTGGGACTAGCGGATCCTACGAGCAGTACTTC. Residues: CASSLGGTSGSYEQYF. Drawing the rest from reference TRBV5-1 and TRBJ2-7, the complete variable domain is KAGVTQTPRYLIKTRGQQVTLSCSPISGHRSVSWYQQTPGQGLQFLFEYFSETQRNKGNFPGRFSGRQFSNSRSEMNVSTLELGDSALYLCASSLGGTSGSYEQYFGPGTRLTVT.